The 28 T cell receptor beta chains below come from one sample, sequenced in a study of T cell responses to AZD1222 COVID-19 vaccine. Assay used: immunoSEQ multiplex PCR; TCRdb lists only in-frame clones, some missing. The data show 120,000 to 150,000 clones, with roughly 88% seen just once and 1.5% to 2% held by the top ten. The sequencing used peripheral blood, collected 28 days after the second AZD1222 dose. These receptors originate from an adult who received the AZD1222 COVID-19 vaccine.

The V and J genes are TRBV7-2 and TRBJ2-1; 9 bases fit TRBD2. The trim removed 3 bases at V and 4 bases at J, leaving 4 bases unmatched. The CDR3 has 15 amino acids. Germline V gene lookup returns CDR1 SGHTA and CDR2 FQGNSA. The CDR3 sequence: CASSLGGRVYNEQFF. CDR3 sequence (DNA): TGTGCCAGCAGCTTGGGCGGGAGGGTATACAATGAGCAGTTCTTC.

The V call is TRBV21-1, the J call TRBJ2-3; no DNA check was done on the table's D call, TRBD2. TRBV21-1 is marked as a pseudogene. The CDR3 extends over 18 amino acids. The CDR3 loop reads CASSKEGGAGDGTDTQYF. The CDR3 bases are TGTGCCAGCAGCAAAGAGGGAGGGGCGGGGGATGGCACAGATACGCAGTATTTT.

The rearrangement uses TRBV27 and TRBJ2-7; 7 positions match TRBD1. The CDR3 totals 14 residues. With 7 bases clipped from V and 6 bases from J, the junction kept 12 bases outside the gene matches. The germline V gene has CDR1 MNHEY and CDR2 SMNVEV (reference sequence). CDR3 coding DNA: TGTGCCAGCACCCGGACAGGCTCATCGGGCGAGCAGTACTTC. Translated: CASTRTGSSGEQYF.

The chain combines TRBV27 with TRBJ2-2; D gene uncertain. Deletions cut 5 bases from V and 7 bases from J, with 11 bases between. The CDR3 is made up of 13 amino acids. Germline V lookup: CDR1 MNHEY, CDR2 SMNVEV (reference sequence). DNA for the CDR3: TGTGCCAGCAGTCCCGTTGGGCGCGGGGAGCTGTTTTTT. Its protein is CASSPVGRGELFF.

The chain employs TRBV2 and TRBJ2-1; 15 bases match TRBD2. The V segment lost 4 bases and the J segment 7 bases; nucleotides outside the gene matches: 11. Germline lookup yields CDR1 SNHLY and CDR2 FYNNEI. This CDR3 region has 18 residues. The CDR3 bases are TGTGCCAGCAGTGGGACTAGCGGGAGGGCCCGGGATAAGAATGAGCAGTTCTTC. It specifies CASSGTSGRARDKNEQFF.

This chain connects TRBV28 to TRBJ2-7, with a possible D match to TRBD2 (6 bases). Germline CDR1 MDHEN, CDR2 SYDVKM. This CDR3 is 13 amino acids long. The ends were cut back, 5 bases at V and 7 bases at J, with 15 bases in the middle. The CDR3 DNA reads TGTGCCAGCAGTCCCCCGAGGGCGGGGGAGCAGTACGTC. This sequence encodes CASSPPRAGEQYV.

This rearrangement joins TRBV27 to TRBJ1-1; the D is unclear. Trimming took 5 bases from V and 4 from J, leaving 17 bases between them. The V gene's germline CDR1 is MNHEY and CDR2 SMNVEV (reference sequence). The CDR3 is 15 amino acids. The CDR3 here is CASSPIDKPVTEAFF. The CDR3 bases are TGTGCCAGCAGTCCTATTGACAAACCGGTCACTGAAGCTTTCTTT.

The chain employs TRBV5-5 and TRBJ1-6; D call uncertain. The V gene's germline CDR1 is SGHKS and CDR2 YYEKEE (reference sequence). Trimming pared 1 base from V and 8 bases from J, leaving 16 bases between. The CDR3 length is 16 residues. The CDR3 coding sequence is TGTGCCAGCAGCTTGTCTCGGGTTATCGGAGATTCACCCCTCCACTTT. It is translated as CASSLSRVIGDSPLHF.

The V call is TRBV7-9, the J call TRBJ2-6; TRBD2 matches 7 bases. The V gene end was trimmed by 1 base and the J gene end by 1 base; junction bases not matched to a gene: 4. There are 17 residues in the CDR3. Germline CDR1 and CDR2: SEHNR and FQNEAQ (reference sequence). This CDR3 is CASSLESGKSGANVLTF. In DNA, the CDR3 is TGTGCCAGCAGCTTAGAGAGCGGGAAATCTGGGGCCAACGTCCTGACTTTC.

V gene TRBV30 combines with J gene TRBJ1-1; 9 bases line up with TRBD1. From germline, CDR1 is GTSNPN and CDR2 SVGIG (reference sequence). Unmatched junction bases numbered 6, after V lost 3 bases and J lost 7 bases. The CDR3 is made up of 13 amino acids. CDR3 amino acids: CAWRIVTGGEAFF. CDR3 nucleotide sequence: TGTGCCTGGAGGATCGTGACAGGGGGTGAAGCTTTCTTT.

The chain joins TRBV7-2 to TRBJ2-3; D is perhaps TRBD1 or TRBD2 (5 bases each). CDR3 size: 15 residues. The V end lost 1 base, the J end lost 6 bases, and 14 bases lay between the germline ends. Germline CDR1 SGHTA, CDR2 FQGNSA. CDR3 bases: TGTGCCAGCAGCTTAGGGGGTCTTGAGGGGGATACGCAGTATTTT. Translation: CASSLGGLEGDTQYF.

The chain uses TRBV28 and TRBJ1-5; possible D gene TRBD1, 5 bases. Germline V lookup: CDR1 MDHEN, CDR2 SYDVKM. Trimming removed 7 bases at V and 6 bases at J, with 19 bases between. The CDR3 spans 15 residues. CDR3 in amino acids: CASTFRARPGQPQHF. The CDR3 DNA reads TGTGCCAGCACCTTCAGGGCACGCCCCGGTCAGCCCCAGCATTTT.

CDR3 loop: CAMQEASGGNQPQHF. In nucleotides, the CDR3 is TGTGCCATGCAGGAGGCTTCAGGGGGCAATCAGCCCCAGCATTTT. The chain uses TRBV5-4 and TRBJ1-5, with D possibly matching TRBD1 (6 bases). Trimming took 9 bases from V and 2 from J, leaving 18 bases between them. The CDR3 loop spans 15 amino acids. Per germline, CDR1 SGHNT and CDR2 YYREEE (reference sequence).

The rearrangement links TRBV28 to TRBJ2-1, with TRBD2 identical over 12 bases. V gave up 4 bases and J gave up 8 bases; unmatched junction bases: 6. The CDR3 totals 15 residues. Germline V lookup: CDR1 MDHEN, CDR2 SYDVKM. In DNA form, the CDR3 reads TGTGCCAGCAGTTCGTCTAGCGGGAGGGCATATGAGCAGTTCTTC. Its translation is CASSSSSGRAYEQFF.

The rearrangement uses TRBV18 and TRBJ1-4; maybe TRBD1 (5 bases). Germline CDR1 is KGHSH and CDR2 is LQKENI. Trimming removed 6 bases at V and 8 bases at J, with 13 bases between. This CDR3 is 13 amino acids long. For the CDR3, the DNA is TGTGCCAGCTCCCCGGGACTTCAGGAAAAACTGTTTTTT. This sequence encodes CASSPGLQEKLFF.

This rearrangement joins TRBV3-1 (or the pseudogene TRBV3-2) to TRBJ1-1; D remains unclear. The ends were cut back, 1 base at V and 5 bases at J, with 14 bases in the middle. The CDR3 covers 15 residues. Germline V gene lookup returns CDR1 LGHDT and CDR2 YNNKEL (reference sequence). CDR3 nucleotide sequence: TGTGCCAGCAGCCAAGGGCGAGGATCTCGGACTGAAGCTTTCTTT. Amino acid sequence: CASSQGRGSRTEAFF.

The V and J genes are TRBV11-2 and TRBJ2-7, with a weak D call TRBD1 (6 bases). CDR1 and CDR2 from the germline V gene are SGHAT and FQNNGV. With 5 bases removed from V and 3 bases from J, the gap between germline ends came to 17 bases. The CDR3 contains 15 residues. In DNA, the CDR3 is TGTGCCAGCAGCCGTCCTGGGACATCCAACTACGAGCAGTACTTC. It yields the protein CASSRPGTSNYEQYF.

The chain is built from TRBV7-2 and TRBJ1-5; 7 bases line up with TRBD1. V shed 0 bases and J 4 bases; nucleotides not matched to a gene: 6. The CDR3 is 16 residues long. The V gene's germline CDR1 is SGHTA and CDR2 FQGNSA. CDR3 loop: CASSLAGQGGNQPQHF. The CDR3 nucleotides are TGTGCCAGCAGCTTAGCTGGGCAGGGGGGGAATCAGCCCCAGCATTTT.

This rearrangement joins TRBV10-3 to TRBJ2-7; D not certain. Germline CDR1 and CDR2: ENHRY and SYGVKD. The V and J ends lost 0 bases and 7 bases respectively, with 13 bases between them. The CDR3 has 14 residues. The CDR3 reads CAISESGSLEEQYF. CDR3 coding DNA: TGTGCCATCAGTGAGTCCGGCTCCCTGGAAGAGCAGTACTTC.

The chain joins TRBV7-2 to TRBJ1-3; TRBD1 matches at 7 bases. The CDR3 extends over 14 amino acids. Unmatched junction bases numbered 3, after V lost 5 bases and J lost 2 bases. The germline CDR1 and CDR2 sequences are SGHTA and FQGNSA. CDR3 coding DNA: TGTGCCAGCAGCGCCGACAGGGCTGGAAACACCATATATTTT. Residues: CASSADRAGNTIYF.

The V call is TRBV6-5, the J call TRBJ1-1; a possible D gene is TRBD1 (5 bases). Germline V gene lookup returns CDR1 MNHEY and CDR2 SVGAGI. The V end lost 6 bases, the J end lost 1 base, and 15 bases lay between the germline ends. The CDR3 length is 15 residues. CDR3: CASRKGVQSNTEAFF. CDR3 nucleotide sequence: TGTGCCAGCAGAAAAGGGGTACAGTCGAACACTGAAGCTTTCTTT.

The chain combines TRBV9 with TRBJ2-3, with 8 positions matching TRBD2. There are 14 residues in the CDR3. CDR1 is SGDLS and CDR2 is YYNGEE in the germline V gene. With V trimmed by 3 bases and J by 10 bases, 10 bases remained unmatched. The DNA for the CDR3 is TGTGCCAGCAGCGGAGGACTAGCCGACGGAGCGCAGTATTTT. It translates to CASSGGLADGAQYF.

This chain links TRBV15 with TRBJ2-2; maybe TRBD2 (6 bases). The V gene lost 0 bases and the J gene lost 6 bases, with 11 bases spanning the gap. Germline V gives CDR1 LNHNV, CDR2 YYDKDF (reference sequence). This CDR3 is built from 15 residues. Here the CDR3 DNA reads TGTGCCACCAGCAGAGACGGGGGAAGCGCCGGGGAGCTGTTTTTT. This encodes CATSRDGGSAGELFF.

The rearrangement uses TRBV4-1 and TRBJ1-3; unclear D gene. The length of the CDR3 is 16 residues. Per germline, CDR1 MGHRA and CDR2 YSYEKL. Trimming cost V 0 bases and J 3 bases, with 12 bases left between them. The CDR3 here is CASSQDGRGFGNTIYF. CDR3 bases: TGCGCCAGCAGCCAAGATGGCCGGGGTTTTGGAAACACCATATATTTT.

This chain links TRBV6-1 with TRBJ2-7; D call uncertain. Trimming took 1 base from V and 4 from J, leaving 5 bases between them. The CDR3 covers 12 residues. The germline gives CDR1 MNHNS, CDR2 SASEGT. The CDR3 region is CASSEVGYEQYV. CDR3 DNA: TGTGCCAGCAGTGAAGTAGGTTACGAGCAGTACGTC.

The V and J genes are TRBV4-2 and TRBJ1-2; TRBD1 matches at 11 bases. V trimming: 0 bases; J trimming: 5 bases; junction bases outside the gene matches: 8. The CDR3 consists of 17 residues. Germline-derived CDR1 and CDR2 are LGHNA and YNFKEQ. DNA of the CDR3: TGTGCCAGCAGCCAAGAGCCGGGACAGGGGGTTATTTATGGCTACACCTTC. Translating it yields CASSQEPGQGVIYGYTF.

This clone occurred once. The chain uses TRBV10-2 and TRBJ1-5; D ambiguous. The CDR3 has 14 amino acids. The germline V gene encodes CDR1 WSHSY and CDR2 SAAADI. Trimming took 1 base from V and 0 from J, leaving 4 bases between them. CDR3 DNA: TGCGCCAGCAGTGAGTGGGGTAGCAATCAGCCCCAGCATTTT. Its translation is CASSEWGSNQPQHF.

V gene TRBV6-5 combines with J gene TRBJ2-6; a weak D match, TRBD1 (5 bases). CDR3 size: 15 residues. The germline CDR1 and CDR2 sequences are MNHEY and SVGAGI. V was trimmed by 6 bases and J by 0 bases, leaving 9 bases between them. The CDR3 loop is CASRRGRSGANVLTF. For the CDR3, the DNA is TGTGCCAGCAGAAGGGGCCGCTCTGGGGCCAACGTCCTGACTTTC.